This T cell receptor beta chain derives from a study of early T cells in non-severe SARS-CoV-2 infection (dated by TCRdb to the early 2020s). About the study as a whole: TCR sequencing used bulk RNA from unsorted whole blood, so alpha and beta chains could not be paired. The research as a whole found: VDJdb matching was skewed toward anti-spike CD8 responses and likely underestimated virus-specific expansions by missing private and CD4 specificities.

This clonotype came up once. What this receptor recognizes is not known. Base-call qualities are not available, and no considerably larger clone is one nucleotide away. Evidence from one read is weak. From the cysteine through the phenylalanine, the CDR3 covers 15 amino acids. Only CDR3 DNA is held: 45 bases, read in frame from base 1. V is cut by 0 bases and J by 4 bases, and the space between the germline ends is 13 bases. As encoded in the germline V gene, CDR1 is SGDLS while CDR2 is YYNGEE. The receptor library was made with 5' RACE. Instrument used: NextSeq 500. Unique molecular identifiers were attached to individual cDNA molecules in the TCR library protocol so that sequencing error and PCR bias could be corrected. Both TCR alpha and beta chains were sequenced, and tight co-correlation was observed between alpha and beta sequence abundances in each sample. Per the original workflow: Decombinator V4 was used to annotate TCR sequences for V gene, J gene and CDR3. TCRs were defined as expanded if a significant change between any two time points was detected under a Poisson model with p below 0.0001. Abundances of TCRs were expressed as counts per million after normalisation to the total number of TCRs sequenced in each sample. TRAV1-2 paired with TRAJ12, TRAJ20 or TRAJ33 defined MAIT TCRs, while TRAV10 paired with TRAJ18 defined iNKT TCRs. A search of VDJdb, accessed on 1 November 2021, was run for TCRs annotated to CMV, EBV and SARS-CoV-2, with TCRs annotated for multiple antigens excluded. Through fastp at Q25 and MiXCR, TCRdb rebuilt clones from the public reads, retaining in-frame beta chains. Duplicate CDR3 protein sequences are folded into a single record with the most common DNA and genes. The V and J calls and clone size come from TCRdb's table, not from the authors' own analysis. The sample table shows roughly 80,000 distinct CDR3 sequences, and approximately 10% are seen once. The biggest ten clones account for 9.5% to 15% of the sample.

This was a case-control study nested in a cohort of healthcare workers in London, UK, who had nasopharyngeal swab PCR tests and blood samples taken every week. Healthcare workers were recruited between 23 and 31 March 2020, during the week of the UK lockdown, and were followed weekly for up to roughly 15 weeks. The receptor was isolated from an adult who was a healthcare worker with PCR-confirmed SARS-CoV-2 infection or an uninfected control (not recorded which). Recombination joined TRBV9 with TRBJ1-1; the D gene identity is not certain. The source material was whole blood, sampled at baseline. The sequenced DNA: TGTGCCAGCAGCGTAGGGGCTCCTTCGGCCACTGAAGCTTTCTTT. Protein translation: CASSVGAPSATEAFF. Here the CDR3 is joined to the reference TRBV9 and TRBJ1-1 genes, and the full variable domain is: DSGVTQTPKHLITATGQRVTLRCSPRSGDLSVYWYQQSLDQGLQFLIQYYNGEERAKGNILERFSAQQFPDLHSELNLSSLELGDSALYFCASSVGAPSATEAFFGQGTRLTVV.